This T cell receptor (beta chain) emerged from a study of cytomegalovirus exposure and HLA in healthy donors (dated by TCRdb to the late 2010s). About the full investigation: According to an earlier analysis of 587 of the donors, some 170 million T cells yielded roughly 100 million unique TCR beta sequences and about 300 Gb of sequence data. Every repertoire in the discovery cohort had been generated on one and the same sequencing platform. HLA typing included class I and class II loci at four-digit resolution. In the later analysis, no new phenotypic data were used to find candidate immune exposures; instead, reliance was placed on TCR beta sequences and their occurrence across donors. A later analysis re-analyzed previously published TCR beta repertoires from 600 to 850 donors and added high-resolution HLA genotyping to study TCR occurrence patterns. Along with the approximately 650-subject first cohort, a separate validation cohort of over a hundred different subjects was used. About 330 gigabases of sequencing data and roughly 81 million unique TCR sequences made up an early release that covered 640 HLA-typed donors. Across under 500 genotyped donors of the cohort, an average of roughly 250,000 unique TCR beta nucleotide sequences per donor were sequenced, and approximately 17% of those sequences were non-productive. The T cell repertoires of roughly 660 subjects were profiled by immunosequencing and related to cytomegalovirus serostatus. The number of typed donors differed by locus: roughly 620-630 for A, B, C, DRB1 and DQB1; approximately 530 for DQA1; 606 for DPA1; and approximately 450 for DPB1. High-throughput TCR immunosequencing, statistical association of individual TCRs with disease status, and machine learning were combined to predict cytomegalovirus infection status. Four or five DR-DQ haplotypes were treated as single units for association and clustering because of strong linkage in the cohort. Genome-wide SNP genotypes for about 55% of the roughly 670 donors were used in a later genetic analysis, which treated that subset as a discovery cohort. The study aimed to test whether cataloging public T cell receptors could reveal signatures of past pathogen exposure. To decide whether each TCR beta V gene segment behaved as functional or pseudogenic, an earlier analysis of approximately 600 of the donors relied on high-throughput TCR beta sequencing. Of the roughly 410 genotyped donors, less than 85% were placed in the genetic ancestry cluster associated with self-reported Caucasian donors. Donor age, sex, ethnicity and CMV serostatus were compiled together with the repertoire data.

V is cut by 4 bases and J by 1 base, and the space between the germline ends is 8 bases. For CDR1 and CDR2, the germline V gene lists MNHNS and SASEGT. From the cysteine up to the phenylalanine, the CDR3 has a length of 15 residues. Only the CDR3 region is kept as DNA, spanning 45 bases read in frame from base 1. This clone has only a few counts. Its binding antigen is unknown. The input lacks base qualities; no much larger clone sits a single base away. In total, 666 healthy bone marrow donors made up the cohort. At the time of sampling, every cohort member was nominally healthy, though immune exposures that went unrecorded were likely present. The donor tested CMV seronegative, placing the donor among the 350 to 400 seronegative members of the cohort. Every donor gave a peripheral blood sample, and the peripheral blood mononuclear cells from that sample were used for TCR beta sequencing. Genomic DNA was extracted from the blood cell samples with the Qiagen DNeasy Blood Extraction Kit.

Findings and caveats that apply to the study as a whole: Linkage disequilibrium might explain the correlated functional status among segregating V segments, but an unknown experimental factor could not be ruled out. The sequencing pipeline was judged likely to have produced a cluster of highly shared sequence variants as a technical artifact. Sequencing depth was assumed to be roughly uniform across donors in the presence/absence analyses, though that assumption may not hold. In this cohort, only TCR beta chains were sequenced, and detectable features were limited by the absence of alpha or paired-chain data. In a later analysis, the rate of TCR association differed among HLA loci, with DRB1 alleles having the most associated TCRs and HLA-C alleles having the fewest. According to a later analysis, parvovirus B19, influenza, CMV and Epstein-Barr virus appeared linked to several top co-occurrence clusters. A few of the identified cytomegalovirus-associated TCR beta chains were confirmed in vitro to be specific for cytomegalovirus antigens. An association between a missense DCLRE1C variant and V-gene and J-gene trimming of TCR beta chains was found in a later genetic analysis and replicated in an independent cohort. When HLA alleles, especially DR and DQ, strongly co-occurred, attributing TCR associations to individual alleles was difficult. The classifier was reported to diagnose cytomegalovirus status with high specificity and sensitivity in both the original cohort and the validation cohort. A further reported finding was that TCR beta sequences accurately predicted the HLA-A and HLA-B alleles for most subjects in the first cohort. Compared with the roughly 670-donor mean, donors in an Asian-associated ancestry cluster had fewer N-insertions in productive TCRs, according to a later genetic analysis. Because HLA typing was missing for some donors at each locus, association tests included only the typed subset. According to the authors, the approach could potentially be generalized to other disease states and immunological phenotypes. In a later analysis, HLA-associated TCR beta chains showed more clonal expansion and lower generation probabilities than non-associated chains that were equally common. In an earlier analysis of 587 of the donors, most TCR beta V segments were observed in productive rearrangements about 87% or about 30% of the time, broadly matching IMGT annotations. Some IMGT-functional V segments, including TRBV6-2 and TRBV6-3, could not be distinguished by the 87-base-pair reads and were therefore excluded. In a later analysis, about 16,000 TCR beta sequences were associated with specific HLA alleles at a false discovery rate of 0.05. While some public TCRs were present in many individuals, most TCR sequences turned up only very rarely across donors. In a later analysis, most CMV-associated TCR beta chains were found to appear HLA-restricted, with HLA associations seemingly driven largely by CMV exposure. The earlier analysis of approximately 540 of the donors excluded 15 to 20 rarely observed V segments, including chromosome 9 orphons, because counts were too low. In the study, some 160 TCR beta chains were listed as associated with cytomegalovirus. The only immune exposure information available for the cohort was CMV serostatus.

The library relied on the immunoSEQ multiplex PCR assay. The multiplex PCR relied on a mix of 60 forward primers for TCR Vbeta segments and 13 reverse primers for TCR Jbeta segments. The CDR3 region of rearranged TCR beta genes was amplified from genomic DNA with a multiplex PCR assay. The Illumina HiSeq System was used to sequence the amplified TCR beta libraries as 87-base-pair reads. Processing in the source paper ran as follows. In a later analysis, 80 million or so unique TCR beta chains were counted across the roughly 670 repertoires, and roughly 9.9 million of these chains were shared by at least two donors. A nearest-neighbor algorithm error-corrected the raw reads and collapsed the reads into unique sequences, merging closely related sequences to remove PCR and sequencing errors. To assign V, D and J gene segments, CDR3 sequences were aligned to IMGT reference sequences. For a sequence to be retained, a match of at least six nucleotides to both a V gene segment and a J gene segment was required. Rearrangements were classified as productive when the CDR3 lacked stop codons and remained in frame with V and J, and all other rearrangements were classified as non-productive. CDR3 was defined by IMGT convention, running from the second conserved V-encoded cysteine to the conserved J-encoded phenylalanine. In an earlier analysis of around 540 of the donors, sequences lacking an unambiguous match to a single V gene segment were excluded. In an earlier analysis of several hundred of the donors, V segments were called functional above 56.7% productive rearrangements and were called segregating when the between-donor standard deviation exceeded 5%. A statistical classification framework was built for diagnosing cytomegalovirus status from the catalog of TCR beta chain sequences. In a later analysis, V and J genes were assigned by comparing TCR nucleotide sequences against IMGT/GENE-DB human TR gene sequences. The TCRdist pipeline was used in a later analysis to assign CDR3 sequences and most-parsimonious VDJ recombination scenarios. In a later analysis, each TCR beta chain was defined by its CDR3 amino acid sequence together with its V-gene family, and reads lacking a unique V-gene family were excluded. In a later analysis, 450 to 600 highly shared, low-generation-probability nucleotide sequences were removed to address suspected cross-contamination and a sequencing artifact. A later analysis calculated a clonal expansion index for each public chain from normalized within-repertoire ranks of inferred template counts. A later analysis computed generation probabilities with a VDJ recombination model fitted to out-of-frame rearrangements, and checked the results against IGoR. Hypergeometric tests were used in a later analysis to score TCR-TCR, TCR-HLA and TCR-CMV co-occurrence, with a repertoire-size bias correction applied to the TCR pairs. False discovery rates were estimated in a later analysis by permuting HLA or CMV assignments 20 times. A later analysis grouped co-occurring TCRs with DBSCAN, adding TCRdist sequence similarity when clustering within HLA-allele-positive subsets. Repertoires with fewer than 30,000 or more than 120,000 public chains, plus five repertoires with anomalous nucleotide sharing, were excluded from co-occurrence clustering. What TCRdb holds here is the immuneACCESS table cut down to in-frame rearrangements. Part of the clones is not present; checked against another copy, under half of the missing clones reflect an unresolved V gene, and the others are unexplained. D and trimming come from the DNA, and the V and J calls and clone size come from that table. This sample gives under 200,000 clones in total; roughly 73% of them show up just once. The ten most abundant clones make up around 1.9% of the sample.

The sample consisted of PBMCs. The V and J segments used are TRBV6-1 and TRBJ2-6; TRBD2 is a weak D gene call, 5 bases matching. The sequence came from a woman aged 30 to 39 in good health and CMV-seronegative. CDR3 loop: CASSAGVSGANVLTF. The DNA reads TGTGCCAGCAGTGCCGGGGTATCTGGGGCCAACGTCCTGACTTTC.